These 28 T cell receptor beta chains originate from one sample sequenced in a study of blood T cell repertoires in COVID-19. Using immunoSEQ multiplex PCR, the repertoire was profiled, and TCRdb retains in-frame clones only, with some absent. The data contain tens of thousands of clones, 65% to 85% of them singletons. Input material: peripheral blood. The receptors originated from a human donor in a cohort sampled during active COVID-19.

This clone was seen a few times. The J gene is TRBJ2-7, the V gene TRBV5-1; the D gene is possibly TRBD1 (5 bases). Per the germline V gene, CDR1 is SGHRS and CDR2 is YFSETQ. The CDR3 loop spans 15 amino acids. The V and J ends lost 0 bases and 0 bases respectively, with 10 bases between them. The CDR3 DNA follows: TGCGCCAGCAGCTTGGCGCCAGGGCCCTCCTACGAGCAGTACTTC. This sequence encodes CASSLAPGPSYEQYF.

The chain joins TRBV7-6 to TRBJ2-2, with D unclear. V lost 5 bases and J 2 bases, leaving 3 bases between the germline ends. Germline CDR1 and CDR2: SGHVS and FNYEAQ. The CDR3 sequence is 12 residues long. Here the CDR3 reads CASSLNTGELFF. Written as DNA, the CDR3 is TGTGCCAGCAGCCTTAACACCGGGGAGCTGTTTTTT.

The rearrangement uses TRBV5-8 and TRBJ2-7; 9 nucleotides align to TRBD1. V trimming: 4 bases; J trimming: 1 base; junction bases outside the gene matches: 6. CDR1 is SGHTS and CDR2 is YDEGEE in the germline V gene. The CDR3 consists of 15 residues. This CDR3 reads CASSLMGTGSYEQYF. DNA of the CDR3: TGTGCCAGCAGCCTAATGGGGACAGGGTCCTACGAGCAGTACTTC.

V usage is TRBV9 and J usage is TRBJ2-1; weak D call: TRBD1 (6 bases). Germline-derived CDR1 and CDR2 are SGDLS and YYNGEE. The CDR3 runs to 16 residues. V lost 5 bases and J lost 0, with 15 bases in between. The CDR3 DNA reads as TGTGCCAGCAGTGTAATGACAGGACACTCCTACAATGAGCAGTTCTTC. Protein: CASSVMTGHSYNEQFF. Drawing the rest from reference TRBV9 and TRBJ2-1, the complete variable domain is DSGVTQTPKHLITATGQRVTLRCSPRSGDLSVYWYQQSLDQGLQFLIQYYNGEERAKGNILERFSAQQFPDLHSELNLSSLELGDSALYFCASSVMTGHSYNEQFFGPGTRLTVL.

J is TRBJ1-2 and V is TRBV4-1; 10 nucleotides match TRBD1. Germline values: CDR1 MGHRA, CDR2 YSYEKL. V shed 4 bases and J 8 bases; nucleotides not matched to a gene: 7. The CDR3 runs 14 residues. The CDR3 here is CASSRDRGSEGYTF. DNA of the CDR3: TGCGCCAGCAGCCGGGACAGGGGATCTGAGGGCTACACCTTC.

The gene calls are TRBV11-3 and TRBJ1-6; D call uncertain. This CDR3 is 13 amino acids long. Germline CDR1 reads SGHNT; CDR2 reads YENEEA. Trimming pared 4 bases from V and 7 bases from J, leaving 8 bases between. The CDR3 region is CASSSSQNSPLHF. In nucleotides, the CDR3 is TGTGCCAGCAGCTCCTCCCAGAATTCACCCCTCCACTTT.

The rearrangement uses TRBV6-1 and TRBJ1-6; 10 positions match TRBD1. With 4 bases clipped from V and 1 base from J, the junction kept 4 bases outside the gene matches. This CDR3 is built from 17 residues. Germline V gene sequence: CDR1 MNHNS, CDR2 SASEGT. The CDR3 protein is CASSGGQGRSYNSPLHF. CDR3 coding DNA: TGTGCCAGCAGTGGGGGACAGGGGAGGTCCTATAATTCACCCCTCCACTTT.

A few counts support this clone. The rearrangement uses TRBV2 and TRBJ1-1, with 9 bases matching TRBD1. The V gene's germline CDR1 is SNHLY and CDR2 FYNNEI. This CDR3 spans 15 amino acids. The V and J ends lost 6 bases and 0 bases, in that order; junction bases with no gene match: 5. CDR3 loop: CASRPGQGMNTEAFF. The CDR3 region has the DNA TGTGCCAGCAGGCCGGGACAGGGCATGAACACTGAAGCTTTCTTT.

This CDR3 reads CASSLAVDRGVTGELFF. CDR3 nucleotides: TGTGCCAGCAGCTTAGCAGTGGACAGGGGAGTAACCGGGGAGCTGTTTTTT. The rearrangement joins TRBV7-6 to TRBJ2-2; 9 bases map to TRBD1. Losses at the gene ends were 0 bases for V and 5 bases for J; bases not matched to a gene: 7. Germline lookup yields CDR1 SGHVS and CDR2 FNYEAQ. The CDR3 has 17 amino acids.

V usage is TRBV5-6 and J usage is TRBJ2-7; no clear D. The V gene lost 4 bases and the J gene lost 3 bases, with 11 bases spanning the gap. Germline loops: CDR1 SGHDT, CDR2 YYEEEE. The CDR3 spans 13 residues. The CDR3 reads CASSHSGNYEQYF. The CDR3 DNA sequence: TGTGCCAGCAGCCACTCAGGTAACTACGAGCAGTACTTC.

The chain links TRBV5-1 to TRBJ2-7, with 12 bases that match TRBD2. This CDR3 has 16 amino acids. V was pared by 4 bases and J by 2 bases, with 7 bases of the junction left unmatched. CDR1 SGHRS and CDR2 YFSETQ come from the germline V gene. Here the CDR3 DNA reads TGCGCCAGCAGCCCCTTCACTAGCGGGGGGACCTACGAGCAGTACTTC. It is translated as CASSPFTSGGTYEQYF.

In DNA form, the CDR3 reads TGTGCCAGCAGCGGGGGAGGGATGGTCTATGGCTACACCTTC. Translation: CASSGGGMVYGYTF. V usage is TRBV7-3 and J usage is TRBJ1-2, with D tentatively TRBD1 (5 bases). V was clipped by 5 bases and J by 4 bases, with 14 bases between them. Germline CDR1 SGHTA, CDR2 FQGTGA. CDR3 length equals 14 residues.

This clone was counted once. The chain is built from TRBV7-8 and TRBJ2-1; TRBD2 agrees at 9 bases. CDR3 length: 16 amino acids. Germline V gene sequence: CDR1 SGHVS, CDR2 FQNEAQ. Trimming cost V 6 bases and J 5 bases; bases outside gene matches: 11. The DNA of the CDR3 is TGTGCCAGCAGGCGGGGTCGGACTAGCGCCGACAATGAGCAGTTCTTC. Translated: CASRRGRTSADNEQFF.

The chain couples TRBV6-2 or TRBV6-3 to TRBJ1-4; D perhaps matches TRBD1 (5 bases). With 6 bases removed from V and 8 bases from J, the gap between germline ends came to 19 bases. The length of the CDR3 is 15 residues. The germline gives CDR1 MNHEY, CDR2 SVGEGT. This chain's CDR3 is CASSPDSGGYEKLFF. The CDR3 nucleotides are TGTGCCAGCAGCCCGGACTCGGGGGGGTACGAAAAACTGTTTTTT.

The chain employs TRBV7-9 and TRBJ2-3; TRBD1 agrees at 7 bases. Trimming at V came to 5 bases and at J to 0 bases, leaving 5 bases not matched to a gene. The CDR3 sequence is 15 residues long. The germline gives CDR1 SEHNR, CDR2 FQNEAQ (reference sequence). As DNA, the CDR3 is TGTGCCAGCAGCCGACAGGGCGGGAGCACAGATACGCAGTATTTT. Translation: CASSRQGGSTDTQYF.

This clone was found once. The chain couples TRBV29-1 to TRBJ2-1; possible D gene TRBD2, 6 bases. The germline V gene has CDR1 SQVTM and CDR2 ANQGSEA. Trimming removed 8 bases at V and 6 bases at J, with 26 bases between. There are 16 residues in the CDR3. The DNA for the CDR3 is TGCAGCCCCTCTGAGGGGAGGACCTTCTTTTCCAATGAGCAGTTCTTC. Amino acid sequence: CSPSEGRTFFSNEQFF.

V gene TRBV11-1 combines with J gene TRBJ2-7; maybe TRBD1 (6 bases). Germline CDR1 reads SGHAT; CDR2 reads FQDESV (reference sequence). V was clipped by 4 bases and J by 6 bases, with 10 bases between them. The CDR3 has 12 amino acids. The CDR3 loop is CASSSNRVEQYF. DNA for the CDR3: TGTGCCAGCAGCTCCAACAGGGTCGAGCAGTACTTC.

The chain links TRBV6-1 to TRBJ1-3; no firm D call. Deletions cut 0 bases from V and 0 bases from J, with 15 bases between. Germline loops: CDR1 MNHNS, CDR2 SASEGT. This CDR3 is built from 18 residues. The CDR3 spells CASSEAPRTVRSGNTIYF. The CDR3 DNA is TGTGCCAGCAGTGAAGCGCCCCGGACTGTACGCTCTGGAAACACCATATATTTT.

The genes are TRBV9 and TRBJ2-7; D not resolved. This CDR3 is built from 13 residues. Trimming removed 2 bases at V and 1 base at J, with 7 bases between. Germline loops: CDR1 SGDLS, CDR2 YYNGEE. CDR3: CASSVGSSYEQYF. The CDR3 DNA is TGTGCCAGCAGCGTTGGTAGTTCCTACGAGCAGTACTTC.

The chain recombines TRBV7-2 with TRBJ1-2; tentatively, D is TRBD1 (6 bases). Germline CDR1 and CDR2: SGHTA and FQGNSA. CDR3 length: 14 residues. The germline V and J ends were trimmed by 7 bases and 4 bases, with 16 bases remaining between them. CDR3 in DNA: TGTGCCAGCACCCAAAGGCAGGGGATCTATGGCTACACCTTC. This codes for CASTQRQGIYGYTF.

This clone came up a few times. CDR3 DNA sequence: TGTGCCAGCAGTTACGCCGACAGGGGGGCGAATGGCTACACCTTC. Translating gives CASSYADRGANGYTF. The rearrangement joins TRBV6-2 or TRBV6-3 to TRBJ1-2; 9 bases match TRBD1. From germline, CDR1 is MNHEY and CDR2 SVGEGT. J was trimmed by 6 bases and V by 2 bases; bases with no gene match: 7. The CDR3 length is 15 residues.

This clone was recorded a few times. The J gene is TRBJ1-6, the V gene TRBV7-2, with D maybe TRBD1 (5 bases). The CDR3 consists of 16 residues. The V gene lost 3 bases and the J gene lost 3 bases, with 12 bases spanning the gap. CDR1 and CDR2 from the germline V gene are SGHTA and FQGNSA. CDR3 DNA sequence: TGTGCCAGCAGCTTTAGGCAGGGTAACTATAATTCACCCCTCCACTTT. Its protein is CASSFRQGNYNSPLHF.

This clone was observed a few times. CDR3: CASSPLAGGTGETQYF. The CDR3 DNA reads as TGTGCCAGCAGCCCGCTAGCGGGGGGGACAGGAGAGACCCAGTACTTC. The gene calls are TRBV4-2 and TRBJ2-5; 12 nucleotides line up with TRBD2. The CDR3 spans 16 residues. J was trimmed by 4 bases and V by 4 bases; bases with no gene match: 7. CDR1 is LGHNA and CDR2 is YNFKEQ in the germline V gene.

This clone was counted once. This sequence joins TRBV28 and TRBJ1-6; tentatively, D is TRBD1 (5 bases). Germline V gene data show CDR1 as MDHEN and CDR2 as SYDVKM. The CDR3 is 13 residues long. V was trimmed by 5 bases and J by 6 bases, leaving 8 bases between them. This CDR3 is CASSRGVNSPLHF. CDR3 nucleotides: TGTGCCAGCAGTCGGGGGGTTAATTCACCCCTCCACTTT. Full variable domain (missing parts from reference TRBV28 and TRBJ1-6): DVKVTQSSRYLVKRTGEKVFLECVQDMDHENMFWYRQDPGLGLRLIYFSYDVKMKEKGDIPEGYSVSREKKERFSLILESASTNQTSMYLCASSRGVNSPLHFGNGTRLTVT.

The genes are TRBV10-3 and TRBJ1-3; D is unclear. From germline, CDR1 is ENHRY and CDR2 SYGVKD. The CDR3 sequence is 15 residues long. The V gene lost 6 bases and the J gene lost 4 bases, with 16 bases spanning the gap. The CDR3 nucleotides are TGTGCCATCAGGCGTTCCGAGATACAGGGAAACACCATATATTTT. As protein: CAIRRSEIQGNTIYF.

The chain recombines TRBV3-1 (or the pseudogene TRBV3-2) with TRBJ2-1, with 8 bases that match TRBD1. After removal of 3 bases from V and 4 bases from J, the junction contained 5 bases not matched to a gene. Per the germline V gene, CDR1 is LGHDT and CDR2 is YNNKEL (reference sequence). There are 15 residues in the CDR3. The chain's CDR3 is CASSHAGQGYNEQFF. Written as DNA, the CDR3 is TGTGCCAGCAGCCATGCTGGACAGGGTTACAATGAGCAGTTCTTC.

The chain links TRBV2 to TRBJ1-1, with D tentatively TRBD1 (5 bases). V was pared by 7 bases and J by 3 bases, with 12 bases between. Germline V gives CDR1 SNHLY, CDR2 FYNNEI. The CDR3 has 13 amino acids. CDR3 nucleotide sequence: TGTGCCAGCAAGAAGGAAGGGGACACTGAAGCTTTCTTT. The encoded protein is CASKKEGDTEAFF.

This clone was observed once. This chain joins TRBV10-3 and TRBJ2-2; D is perhaps TRBD1 (6 bases). Germline values: CDR1 ENHRY, CDR2 SYGVKD. The V gene lost 0 bases and the J gene lost 0 bases, with 8 bases spanning the gap. The CDR3 has 16 amino acids. CDR3: CAISESNRANTGELFF. The CDR3 DNA reads as TGTGCCATCAGTGAGTCGAACAGGGCGAACACCGGGGAGCTGTTTTTT.